Sequencing of this T cell receptor beta chain was carried out in a study of T cell responses to AZD1222 COVID-19 vaccine (dated by TCRdb to the early 2020s). Study-level background: A total of around 240 trial participants underwent TCR sequencing, of whom about 200 received two doses of AZD1222 and around 26 received two doses of the MenACWY control vaccine. Trial participants were enrolled by age into 18-55, 56-69 and 70-plus year subgroups, with roughly 160, 29 and 62 TCR-sequenced participants respectively.

Concerning this clone: Which antigen it targets is not known. Base qualities are not provided; no much larger clone lies one nucleotide away.

The CDR3 regions of human TCRbeta chains were analyzed by immunosequencing. The source study handled its data this way. Repertoire TCRs were checked for matches against a reference library of SARS-CoV-2-specific TCRs that had been generated using the MIRA antigen-specificity platform. Breadth was defined as the fraction of unique TCRs that were SARS-CoV-2-associated. Depth was defined as the fraction of total T cells that were SARS-CoV-2-associated. Using the MIRA data, every spike-specific TCR was mapped to the spike region that the TCR reacted to and assigned to either a CD4 or a CD8 class. Log10-transformed breadth and depth values were compared by one-way ANOVA with Sidak's multiple comparisons tests. The immuneACCESS repertoire file appears here via TCRdb, limited to in-frame rearrangements. These files lack a portion of the clones; in checked studies, under half of the deficit traces to unresolved V genes, and the cause of the others is not known. The DNA was the basis for D and trimming; V, J and clone size are from that table. The sample records roughly 130,000 clones, 88% of which are singletons. Together, the top ten hold around a sixth of the sample.

The CDR3 holds 11 amino acids from the cysteine to the phenylalanine. The DNA shown is the 33-base CDR3, in frame from base 1. Relative to germline, V is 2 bases shorter and J is 6 bases shorter, with 5 bases between their ends. CDR1 and CDR2 were assigned from the germline V gene (reference sequence) as GTSNPN and SVGIG. Results and caveats for the whole study, not just this receptor: CD4 TCRs associated with the vaccine covered the entire spike protein, and the dominant responses were in regions 160-218 and 743-854. Participants were mostly white British, with more females than males. The authors suggested clonal diversity may have been underestimated. In the small 56-69-year group, the increase in depth fell short of significance, most likely because of low power. Spike-specific TCR breadth and depth rose significantly after two AZD1222 doses compared with day 0 and with MenACWY recipients. Only five or six AZD1222 recipients were SARS-CoV-2 seropositive at baseline, limiting conclusions about previously exposed vaccinees. Epitopes outside the regions mutated in the B.1.351 and B.1.1.7 variants were reportedly recognized by nearly half of the unique spike-specific TCRs. Because no samples from the day 14 peak response were available, repertoires could be characterized only after the peak T cell response.

The meaning of the sample's time point label: baseline before first vaccination. In the paper's terms, the treatment or condition label means: meningococcal conjugate vaccine given as trial control. Vaccinee samples were obtained from the UK trials COV001 and COV002, which included a single-blind randomized controlled phase 2/3 trial of AZD1222 (ChAdOx1 nCoV-19) in healthy adults. Trial participant PBMC samples were collected at day 0 and day 28 after the second dose for TCRbeta chain sequencing. The sequencing used peripheral blood, collected on day 0 of MenACWY control vaccination. This chain joins TRBV30 to TRBJ2-1; the D gene is unclear. This receptor was identified in an adult in good health. For the CDR3, the sequence is CAWSPSNEQFF. The nucleotides are TGTGCCTGGAGTCCATCCAATGAGCAGTTCTTC.